This TCR beta chain was identified during a study of high-grade serous ovarian cancer treatment subgroups (TCRdb year 2021). Looking at the study overall: Sequencing yielded a mean of about 15,000 reads and thousands of unique TCR beta rearrangements per sample. Under a laparoscopic triage algorithm, patients with high-grade serous ovarian cancer were grouped by complete gross resection or by neoadjuvant chemotherapy response, and the study profiled the TCR beta repertoires of these patients. The cohort comprised approximately 30 patients: some 10 with no residual disease after primary surgery (R0), some 10 excellent NACT responders, and some 10 poor NACT responders. One primary tumor sample and two metastatic tumor samples were collected from each patient, for a total of roughly 90 samples.

Trimming leaves V shorter by 3 bases and J shorter by 2 bases, with the junction holding 8 bases beyond the gene matches. The CDR3 covers 16 residues, taking in both the cysteine and the phenylalanine. Left in the record is the CDR3 DNA by itself, 48 bases read in frame from the first base. The CDR1 and CDR2 encoded by the germline V gene are SGHRS and YFSETQ. The approximately 100 tumor samples underwent high-throughput TCR profiling using ImmunoSEQ. Regarding the original processing steps: The repertoire diversity metrics included richness (unique productive sequences), clonality, evenness and relatedness, and the Bhattacharyya coefficient was used to measure similarity between samples. A sensitivity analysis that removed TCRs with fewer than two reads produced consistent conclusions. As stored in TCRdb, this immuneACCESS dataset retains in-frame rearrangements with V and J assigned. A fraction of the clones does not appear; measured against another copy, unresolved V genes explain less than half of the discrepancy, and the remainder lacks a known reason. V and J calls and clone size come straight from that table; D and trimming were deduced from the DNA. This sample is represented by about 5,700 clones; roughly 66% of them were singletons. The ten largest account for 13% to 15% of the sample.

Details on this clone: Its binding antigen is unknown. The sample holds no much larger clone one base away, and base qualities are not on file.

The tumor samples were collected prior to definitive surgery or chemotherapy. Genomic DNA extraction was performed by the MD Anderson Biospecimen Extraction Resource, and TCR sequencing was carried out by the MD Anderson Cancer Genomics Laboratory. Here is what the overall study found, with its caveats: Repertoire similarity ranging from about 0.095 to 0.8 was observed between tumors from the same patient, whereas almost no similarity was observed between different patients. The TCR repertoire analyses centered on CDR3, leaving CDR1 and CDR2 unanalyzed. TCR clonal relatedness showed a positive correlation with neoantigen level and a trend toward positive correlation with copy number variation and mutation load from whole-genome sequencing. Because bulk tumor TCR sequencing provided no spatial information, insight into HGSC tumor complexity and diversity was limited.

The chain is encoded by TRBV5-1 joined to TRBJ1-1, with TRBD1 matching 9 junction bases. This receptor was identified in a human donor with high-grade serous ovarian cancer. Sequences were obtained from tumor tissue. CDR3 sequence: CASSSTGGPANTEAFF. The sequenced DNA: TGCGCCAGCAGCTCGACAGGGGGACCCGCCAACACTGAAGCTTTCTTT.